Reported below is one T cell receptor beta chain. The data originate from a study of T cell changes during pregnancy in multiple sclerosis. Libraries were prepared by immunoSEQ multiplex PCR; TCRdb keeps only in-frame clonotypes and omits some of them. The sample lists roughly 100,000 clones; just over 90% were seen once. The CDR3 has 14 amino acids. The germline V gene has CDR1 SGHAT and CDR2 FQNNGV. V gave up 1 base and J gave up 9 bases; unmatched junction bases: 5. The sequence was collected from a female donor with multiple sclerosis, enrolled in a pregnancy study. The chain links TRBV11-2 to TRBJ2-1, with TRBD2 matching 8 bases. The specimen comprised peripheral blood, sampled after pregnancy. This chain's CDR3 is CASSLAGGAAEQFF. CDR3 coding DNA: TGTGCCAGCAGCTTAGCGGGGGGGGCTGCTGAGCAGTTCTTC.